Each of the 24 T cell receptor beta chains below was sequenced from the same sample in a study of blood T cell repertoires in COVID-19. Repertoires were generated with immunoSEQ multiplex PCR, while TCRdb's copy carries only in-frame clones and drops some. The profile shows over 10,000 clones, approximately 90% of them singletons. The source material was peripheral blood. All receptors derive from a human donor in a cohort sampled during active COVID-19.

This chain uses TRBV6-2 or TRBV6-3 with TRBJ1-5, with TRBD1 as a possible D gene (6 bases). The V gene lost 0 bases and the J gene lost 3 bases, with 9 bases spanning the gap. The CDR3 consists of 15 residues. The V gene's germline CDR1 is MNHEY and CDR2 SVGEGT. In DNA, the CDR3 is TGTGCCAGCAGTTACTCGGACAGCCTCAATCAGCCCCAGCATTTT. Translation: CASSYSDSLNQPQHF.

The J gene is TRBJ2-1, the V gene TRBV3-1 (or the pseudogene TRBV3-2); D may be TRBD2 (5 bases). The V gene lost 4 bases and the J gene lost 0 bases, with 10 bases spanning the gap. The CDR3 spans 15 residues. Germline lookup yields CDR1 LGHDT and CDR2 YNNKEL (reference sequence). In DNA form, the CDR3 reads TGTGCCAGCAGCCTGGACTCCGGCTCCTACAATGAGCAGTTCTTC. Amino acid sequence: CASSLDSGSYNEQFF.

The V and J genes are TRBV4-3 and TRBJ1-3; D call uncertain. From germline, CDR1 is LGHNA and CDR2 YSLEER. There are 17 residues in the CDR3. V shed 1 base and J shed 2 bases, with 15 bases lying between them. CDR3 sequence reads: CASSQASTVTAGNTIYF. Written as DNA, the CDR3 is TGCGCCAGCAGCCAAGCGTCTACAGTCACAGCTGGAAACACCATATATTTT.

This chain connects TRBV7-2 to TRBJ1-1; no clear D gene. Per germline, CDR1 SGHTA and CDR2 FQGNSA. V shed 4 bases and J shed 5 bases, with 8 bases lying between them. The CDR3 is 12 amino acids. The CDR3 nucleotides are TGTGCCAGCAGCTCCCGGGGTACTGAAGCTTTCTTT. It specifies CASSSRGTEAFF.

The chain is built from TRBV5-1 and TRBJ2-1; tentative D call: TRBD1 (5 bases). Germline lookup yields CDR1 SGHRS and CDR2 YFSETQ. The CDR3 covers 15 residues. V lost 0 bases and J lost 7, with 14 bases in between. CDR3 protein: CASSLVPFQGNEQFF. CDR3 bases: TGCGCCAGCAGCTTGGTACCCTTCCAGGGTAATGAGCAGTTCTTC.

V gene TRBV29-1 combines with J gene TRBJ2-1; 8 nucleotides match TRBD1. Germline-derived CDR1 and CDR2 are SQVTM and ANQGSEA. With V trimmed by 3 bases and J by 9 bases, 13 bases remained unmatched. This CDR3 is built from 15 residues. Here the CDR3 DNA reads TGCAGCGTTGAGACCCGACAGGGGCCGAAGGGTGAGCAGTTCTTC. Residues: CSVETRQGPKGEQFF.

The V gene is TRBV30, the J gene TRBJ2-2; 9 nucleotides line up with TRBD1. This CDR3 is 15 amino acids long. Trimming cost V 1 base and J 4 bases; bases outside gene matches: 4. The germline CDR1 and CDR2 sequences are GTSNPN and SVGIG (reference sequence). CDR3 DNA: TGTGCCTGGAGTGAACAGGGGGCGGTCACCGGGGAGCTGTTTTTT. This gives the protein CAWSEQGAVTGELFF.

This rearrangement joins TRBV19 to TRBJ2-6; 9 nucleotides match TRBD2. Germline trimming cut 4 bases from V and 0 bases from J; bases unmatched to any gene: 10. Germline V lookup: CDR1 LNHDA, CDR2 SQIVND (reference sequence). The CDR3 has 19 residues. In DNA, the CDR3 is TGTGCCAGTAGTACCCTTAGCGGGGGACGGGCCTCTGGGGCCAACGTCCTGACTTTC. This gives the protein CASSTLSGGRASGANVLTF.

V gene TRBV7-9 combines with J gene TRBJ1-1, with 8 bases lining up with TRBD1. The CDR3 is made up of 15 amino acids. Germline V gives CDR1 SEHNR, CDR2 FQNEAQ (reference sequence). Losses at the gene ends were 8 bases for V and 0 bases for J; bases not matched to a gene: 8. CDR3 coding DNA: TGTGCCAGCCTGTTCCAGGGGGCCATGAACACTGAAGCTTTCTTT. Residues: CASLFQGAMNTEAFF.

The chain links TRBV2 to TRBJ1-5; 9 bases match TRBD1. CDR1 is SNHLY and CDR2 is FYNNEI in the germline V gene. The CDR3 has 15 residues. V trimming: 4 bases; J trimming: 6 bases; junction bases outside the gene matches: 7. CDR3 sequence reads: CASSVGTGMRQPQHF. CDR3 DNA sequence: TGTGCCAGCAGTGTCGGGACAGGGATGCGTCAGCCCCAGCATTTT. Based on the CDR3 plus reference TRBV2 and TRBJ1-5, the full variable domain is EPEVTQTPSHQVTQMGQEVILRCVPISNHLYFYWYRQILGQKVEFLVSFYNNEISEKSEIFDDQFSVERPDGSNFTLKIRSTKLEDSAMYFCASSVGTGMRQPQHFGDGTRLSIL.

The chain links TRBV6-2 or TRBV6-3 to TRBJ2-7, with D perhaps TRBD2 (6 bases). The ends were cut back, 3 bases at V and 2 bases at J, with 8 bases in the middle. The CDR3 has 13 amino acids. Per the germline V gene, CDR1 is MNHEY and CDR2 is SVGEGT. The CDR3 sequence: CASSYTGAYEQYF. The CDR3, as DNA: TGTGCCAGCAGTTATACGGGGGCCTACGAGCAGTACTTC.

V is TRBV5-1 and J is TRBJ1-1; D possibly corresponds to TRBD1 (6 bases). This CDR3 spans 13 amino acids. Germline V lookup: CDR1 SGHRS, CDR2 YFSETQ. V lost 2 bases, J lost 2 bases, and 7 bases lay in between. The CDR3 DNA sequence: TGCGCCAGCAGCTTAGGGGGAAACACTGAAGCTTTCTTT. It yields the protein CASSLGGNTEAFF.

The rearrangement joins TRBV10-2 to TRBJ1-5, with 9 bases fitting TRBD1. This CDR3 comprises 16 residues. V was clipped by 8 bases and J by 0 bases; unmatched bases: 8. CDR1 WSHSY and CDR2 SAAADI come from the germline V gene. For the CDR3, the DNA is TGCGCCAGCCGAGAGACAGGGGGTGGTAGCAATCAGCCCCAGCATTTT. As protein: CASRETGGGSNQPQHF.

The chain employs TRBV11-3 and TRBJ2-2; 8 bases line up with TRBD1. Germline trimming cut 8 bases from V and 2 bases from J; bases unmatched to any gene: 1. The CDR3 has 13 residues. Germline V lookup: CDR1 SGHNT, CDR2 YENEEA. The DNA of the CDR3 is TGTGCCAGCGCAGGGGGCAACACCGGGGAGCTGTTTTTT. Protein product: CASAGGNTGELFF.

The V call is TRBV4-1, the J call TRBJ2-3; the match to TRBD2 covers 12 bases. The CDR3 runs 17 residues. The germline V gene encodes CDR1 MGHRA and CDR2 YSYEKL. Trimming cost V 4 bases and J 3 bases; bases outside gene matches: 8. The DNA for the CDR3 is TGCGCCAGCAGCCCAGGGCTAGCGGGGGGGCCGACAGATACGCAGTATTTT. Amino acid sequence: CASSPGLAGGPTDTQYF.

J is TRBJ1-2 and V is TRBV12-5; maybe TRBD1 (5 bases). Germline loops: CDR1 LGHNT, CDR2 FRNRAP. The CDR3 sequence is 17 residues long. Trimming stripped 5 bases from V and 4 bases from J, with 23 bases between. CDR3 residues: CASGPSEGGEISYGYTF. The CDR3 DNA sequence: TGTGCTAGTGGTCCCTCCGAAGGAGGGGAGATCTCCTATGGCTACACCTTC.

The V and J genes are TRBV28 and TRBJ2-2, with TRBD1 matching over 9 bases. The CDR3 is 17 amino acids. J lost 8 bases, V lost 1 base, and 11 bases had no gene match. In germline, CDR1 is MDHEN, CDR2 SYDVKM. Written as DNA, the CDR3 is TGTGCCAGCAGTTTATATACCTCCGGGACAGGGTCAGGGGAGCTGTTTTTT. It is translated as CASSLYTSGTGSGELFF.

The chain links TRBV15 to TRBJ1-2; TRBD1 agrees at 8 bases. V dropped 0 bases and J dropped 8; count of bases not matched to a gene: 5. There are 14 residues in the CDR3. From germline, CDR1 is LNHNV and CDR2 YYDKDF (reference sequence). CDR3 sequence reads: CATSRDRGPVGYTF. The CDR3 coding sequence is TGTGCCACCAGCAGAGACAGGGGGCCTGTAGGCTACACCTTC.

The chain is built from TRBV3-1 (or the pseudogene TRBV3-2) and TRBJ2-5, with a weak D call TRBD2 (6 bases). Germline V gene lookup returns CDR1 LGHDT and CDR2 YNNKEL (reference sequence). The CDR3 runs to 16 residues. V lost 4 bases to trimming and J lost 5 bases, with 20 bases between them. The CDR3 DNA follows: TGTGCCAGCAGCCCCACTCTAGGGCGGGGATGGGAGACCCAGTACTTC. It is translated as CASSPTLGRGWETQYF.

The chain links TRBV11-2 to TRBJ2-7; 9 bases line up with TRBD1. CDR3 length: 15 amino acids. Germline CDR1 SGHAT, CDR2 FQNNGV. The V and J ends lost 6 bases and 1 base, in that order; junction bases with no gene match: 7. Here the CDR3 reads CASSTTGGMSYEQYF. In nucleotides, the CDR3 is TGTGCCAGCAGTACGACAGGGGGTATGTCCTACGAGCAGTACTTC.

The V call is TRBV10-2, the J call TRBJ2-7; 9 bases are shared with TRBD1. This CDR3 region has 13 residues. The V and J ends lost 11 bases and 3 bases, in that order; junction bases with no gene match: 8. The germline gives CDR1 WSHSY, CDR2 SAAADI. Written as DNA, the CDR3 is TGCGCCGCCGCACAGGACAGGGGCTACGAGCAGTACTTC. It codes for CAAAQDRGYEQYF.

The gene calls are TRBV5-4 and TRBJ1-6, with TRBD1 matching 10 bases. Per germline, CDR1 SGHNT and CDR2 YYREEE (reference sequence). CDR3 size: 15 residues. V shed 4 bases, J shed 6 bases, and the junction held 4 bases outside the gene matches. CDR3 nucleotide sequence: TGTGCCAGCAGCACAAGACAGGGGGCTAATTCACCCCTCCACTTT. It is translated as CASSTRQGANSPLHF.

The chain joins TRBV6-1 to TRBJ1-5, with D unclear. The CDR3 totals 12 residues. CDR1 is MNHNS and CDR2 is SASEGT in the germline V gene. V was shortened by 3 bases and J by 4 bases, with 4 bases between the two germline ends. CDR3 sequence: CASSDLNQPQHF. CDR3 nucleotide sequence: TGTGCCAGCAGTGATTTAAATCAGCCCCAGCATTTT.

This rearrangement joins TRBV14 to TRBJ2-7; D possibly corresponds to TRBD1 (5 bases). Germline lookup yields CDR1 SGHDN and CDR2 FVKESK. Trimming stripped 4 bases from V and 6 bases from J, with 13 bases between. The length of the CDR3 is 13 residues. The CDR3 DNA reads as TGTGCCAGCAGCCGTCAGGGTTCGGCCGAGCAGTACTTC. Protein product: CASSRQGSAEQYF.